The 31 T cell receptor beta chains below come from one sample, sequenced in a study of blood T cells in healthy people across ages (dated by TCRdb to about 2015). Library construction relied on 5' RACE. Sequencing instrument: Illumina HiSeq 2500. A second about 7 to 11 cycle PCR used a sample-barcoded 5' primer and a J-beta primer mix. TCRdb trimmed the raw reads at Q25, called clones with MiXCR and kept productive beta chains. Each entry merges the rows of one CDR3 protein and shows their most common DNA and genes. For this sample there are approximately 800,000 distinct CDR3 sequences; around 45% appear just once. The ten largest account for 15% to 20% of the sample. The sequenced sample was blood. All receptors derive from a man older than 75 in good health.

The chain employs TRBV4-1 and TRBJ1-1; weak D call: TRBD1 (5 bases). Germline loops: CDR1 MGHRA, CDR2 YSYEKL. The CDR3 has 14 amino acids. The germline V and J ends were trimmed by 0 bases and 6 bases, with 11 bases remaining between them. The CDR3 DNA is TGCGCCAGCAGCCAAGATTGGGGGGTCCCTGAAGCTTTCTTT. Encoded protein: CASSQDWGVPEAFF.

The gene calls are TRBV4-3 and TRBJ2-2, with 10 bases matching TRBD2. Germline V gene sequence: CDR1 LGHNA, CDR2 YSLEER. This CDR3 contains 17 residues. Trimming took 0 bases from V and 7 from J; bases not matched to a gene: 8. This CDR3 is CASSQEGLAGEGGELFF. In nucleotides, the CDR3 is TGCGCCAGCAGCCAAGAAGGCCTAGCGGGAGAGGGCGGGGAGCTGTTTTTT.

This clonotype was counted a few times. This chain links TRBV4-3 with TRBJ2-3; 8 bases agree with TRBD2. V lost 2 bases to trimming and J lost 2 bases; unmatched junction nucleotides: 9. Germline V gives CDR1 LGHNA, CDR2 YSLEER. The CDR3 length is 17 residues. CDR3 region: CASSQTVTSGITDTQYF. The CDR3 DNA follows: TGCGCCAGCAGCCAAACAGTTACTAGCGGAATCACAGATACGCAGTATTTT.

J is TRBJ1-5 and V is TRBV28, with D perhaps matching TRBD1 (5 bases). CDR3 length: 13 amino acids. V was clipped by 8 bases and J by 2 bases, with 10 bases between them. The germline V gene encodes CDR1 MDHEN and CDR2 SYDVKM. CDR3 amino acids: CASAWGGNQPQHF. The CDR3 DNA is TGTGCCAGCGCCTGGGGGGGCAATCAGCCCCAGCATTTT.

The rearrangement joins TRBV7-9 to TRBJ1-4; 8 nucleotides match TRBD1. The germline V gene has CDR1 SEHNR and CDR2 FQNEAQ (reference sequence). The CDR3 is 18 amino acids. V trimming: 2 bases; J trimming: 0 bases; junction bases outside the gene matches: 8. DNA of the CDR3: TGTGCCAGCAGCTTACGGACAGGGTTTGGTGCAACTAATGAAAAACTGTTTTTT. Residues: CASSLRTGFGATNEKLFF.

The chain carries TRBV7-3 and TRBJ2-1; 8 positions match TRBD2. Per germline, CDR1 SGHTA and CDR2 FQGTGA. This CDR3 comprises 17 residues. V shed 0 bases, J shed 5 bases, and the junction held 9 bases outside the gene matches. The CDR3 DNA reads TGTGCCAGCAGCTTAACGTCCCGGACTAGCCTTAACAATGAGCAGTTCTTC. It codes for CASSLTSRTSLNNEQFF.

The J gene is TRBJ2-7, the V gene TRBV20-1; 7 nucleotides align to TRBD2. The CDR3 totals 14 residues. V gave up 6 bases and J gave up 0 bases; unmatched junction bases: 8. Germline V gene data show CDR1 as DFQATT and CDR2 as SNEGSKA (reference sequence). The CDR3 sequence: CSARTRPVSYEQYF. CDR3 nucleotide sequence: TGCAGTGCAAGGACTAGACCCGTCTCCTACGAGCAGTACTTC.

This clonotype was recorded a few times. This chain links TRBV5-1 with TRBJ2-3; D unresolved. The V gene lost 0 bases and the J gene lost 4 bases, with 15 bases spanning the gap. Looked up from germline, CDR1 is SGHRS and CDR2 is YFSETQ. This CDR3 has 16 amino acids. The CDR3 nucleotides read TGCGCCAGCAGCTTGGAAGGACCCCACCCCCCAGATACGCAGTATTTT. Protein sequence: CASSLEGPHPPDTQYF.

This clonotype was seen at least ten times. The chain links TRBV7-2 to TRBJ2-1, with D uncertain. The germline CDR1 and CDR2 sequences are SGHTA and FQGNSA. This CDR3 spans 13 amino acids. V lost 1 base and J 4 bases, leaving 5 bases between the germline ends. This CDR3 reads CASSLGPYNEQFF. The CDR3 DNA follows: TGTGCCAGCAGCTTAGGCCCATACAATGAGCAGTTCTTC.

The chain employs TRBV5-5 and TRBJ2-2; unclear D gene. Trimming shortened V by 0 bases and J by 7 bases, and 13 bases separated the two germline ends. The length of the CDR3 is 15 residues. Germline CDR1 SGHKS, CDR2 YYEKEE (reference sequence). The CDR3 nucleotides read TGTGCCAGCAGCTTGGTTGTCAGCACGGGCGGGGAGCTGTTTTTT. Residues: CASSLVVSTGGELFF.

The gene calls are TRBV4-3 and TRBJ2-3, with TRBD1 matching over 7 bases. Germline loops: CDR1 LGHNA, CDR2 YSLEER. V trimming: 2 bases; J trimming: 1 base; junction bases outside the gene matches: 6. This CDR3 is built from 16 residues. The CDR3 protein is CASSQLGGSGTDTQYF. The CDR3, as DNA: TGCGCCAGCAGCCAACTAGGGGGCTCGGGCACAGATACGCAGTATTTT.

V usage is TRBV28 and J usage is TRBJ2-7, with TRBD2 matching 8 bases. The J segment lost 4 bases and the V segment lost 7 bases, leaving 6 bases of the junction unmatched. The CDR3 has 13 amino acids. CDR1 is MDHEN and CDR2 is SYDVKM in the germline V gene. The CDR3 loop reads CASTRGAGYEQYF. DNA for the CDR3: TGTGCCAGCACGCGGGGGGCCGGTTACGAGCAGTACTTC. Full variable domain (rest looked up from reference TRBV28 and TRBJ2-7): DVKVTQSSRYLVKRTGEKVFLECVQDMDHENMFWYRQDPGLGLRLIYFSYDVKMKEKGDIPEGYSVSREKKERFSLILESASTNQTSMYLCASTRGAGYEQYFGPGTRLTVT.

The chain carries TRBV3-1 and TRBJ2-5; 9 bases match TRBD1. The DNA matches TRBJ2-7 better at its end, which makes the J call doubtful. The CDR3 spans 15 residues. Germline V gene lookup returns CDR1 LGHDT and CDR2 YNNKEL (reference sequence). DNA of the CDR3: TGTGCCAGCAGCCAGGGCGGACAGGGGATCAGCGAGCAGTACTTC. Translated: CASSQGGQGISEQYF.

Concerning this clonotype: This CDR3 fails to terminate in the conserved phenylalanine or tryptophan, so it likely reflects a read error. Because the CDR3's place on the DNA is in doubt, the DNA is left out and the CDR3 is given as listed by TCRdb. This chain joins TRBV20-1 and TRBJ2-1; TRBD2, the D gene given by the table, was not confirmed from the DNA. Germline CDR1 DFQATT, CDR2 SNEGSKA (reference sequence). The CDR3 spans 13 amino acids, including both terminal residues. This chain's CDR3 is CSARAPGGPPKFY.

This clonotype was picked up a small number of times. V and J are TRBV29-1 and TRBJ2-1; D is undetermined. Germline V gene sequence: CDR1 SQVTM, CDR2 ANQGSEA. The CDR3 has 11 amino acids. V was shortened by 4 bases and J by 8 bases, with 9 bases between the two germline ends. This CDR3 is CSVVWIDEQFF. CDR3 DNA sequence: TGCAGCGTTGTCTGGATTGATGAGCAGTTCTTC.

The J gene is TRBJ2-7, the V gene TRBV6-5, with 7 bases lining up with TRBD2. The CDR3 covers 16 residues. V shed 4 bases and J 4 bases; nucleotides not matched to a gene: 13. Germline V CDR1 and CDR2: MNHEY, SVGAGI. CDR3 sequence: CASSSQGAGERYEQYF. The CDR3 DNA reads as TGTGCCAGCAGTTCCCAAGGGGCGGGAGAGAGGTACGAGCAGTACTTC.

This clonotype came up a few times. The V call is TRBV7-8, the J call TRBJ1-6; D gene unclear. Germline assignment: CDR1 SGHVS and CDR2 FQNEAQ. The length of the CDR3 is 15 residues. Trimming took 1 base from V and 10 from J, leaving 14 bases between them. CDR3 region: CASSLVNGRDSPLHF. For the CDR3, the DNA is TGTGCCAGCAGCTTAGTGAACGGGAGAGACTCACCCCTCCACTTT. The entire variable domain, with the rest obtained from reference TRBV7-8 and TRBJ1-6, is as follows: GAGVSQSPRYKVAKRGQDVALRCDPISGHVSLFWYQQALGQGPEFLTYFQNEAQLDKSGLPSDRFFAERPEGSVSTLKIQRTQQEDSAVYLCASSLVNGRDSPLHFGNGTRLTVT.

The rearrangement links TRBV5-1 to TRBJ1-4, with 7 bases that match TRBD1. CDR3 size: 14 residues. Germline assignment: CDR1 SGHRS and CDR2 YFSETQ. V trimming: 2 bases; J trimming: 7 bases; junction bases outside the gene matches: 5. CDR3 region: CASSLQGNGEKLFF. CDR3 DNA: TGCGCCAGCAGCTTACAGGGGAACGGTGAAAAACTGTTTTTT.

This chain connects TRBV25-1 to TRBJ1-2; D is perhaps TRBD1 (5 bases). This CDR3 contains 12 residues. Between the trimmed V and J ends, which lost 7 bases and 3 bases, there was a span of 9 bases. Per the germline V gene, CDR1 is MGHDK and CDR2 is SYGVNS. The CDR3 reads CASTGADYGYTF. DNA of the CDR3: TGTGCCAGCACTGGGGCGGACTATGGCTACACCTTC.

V gene TRBV28 combines with J gene TRBJ1-5; 7 nucleotides agree with TRBD1. This CDR3 region has 17 residues. The trim removed 7 bases at V and 0 bases at J, leaving 12 bases unmatched. Germline assignment: CDR1 MDHEN and CDR2 SYDVKM. CDR3 DNA: TGTGCCAGCACCCCAGGGGGAGACCTTTATAGCAATCAGCCCCAGCATTTT. It translates to CASTPGGDLYSNQPQHF.

This chain connects TRBV5-1 to TRBJ2-7; TRBD2 matches at 8 bases. Unmatched junction bases numbered 13, after V lost 4 bases and J lost 7 bases. The CDR3 spans 15 residues. In germline, CDR1 is SGHRS, CDR2 YFSETQ. The DNA for the CDR3 is TGCGCCAGCAGCCAAAAGCGGGAGATTGGCGATGAGCAGTACTTC. This gives the protein CASSQKREIGDEQYF.

CDR3 sequence reads: CASSPPQGREKLFF. In DNA, the CDR3 is TGTGCCAGCTCACCACCACAGGGAAGAGAAAAACTGTTTTTT. The chain uses TRBV18 and TRBJ1-4; possibly TRBD1 for D (6 bases). The CDR3 extends over 14 amino acids. Germline CDR1 is KGHSH and CDR2 is LQKENI. Trimming cost V 0 bases and J 8 bases, with 10 bases left between them.

This clonotype was seen a few times. V is TRBV14 and J is TRBJ2-7; D might be TRBD1 (5 bases). The CDR3 is 17 residues long. Germline V CDR1 and CDR2: SGHDN, FVKESK. V was trimmed by 0 bases and J by 2 bases, leaving 17 bases between them. CDR3 sequence: CASSQEGAFQDTYEQYF. DNA of the CDR3: TGTGCCAGCAGCCAAGAAGGGGCCTTCCAAGATACCTACGAGCAGTACTTC.

This clonotype was observed many times. Possible read error: a much larger clone is one base away. The chain has TRBV7-2 and TRBJ2-4, with 9 bases lining up with TRBD2. The V gene's germline CDR1 is SGHTA and CDR2 FQGNSA. The V gene end was trimmed by 5 bases and the J gene end by 0 bases; junction bases not matched to a gene: 14. The CDR3 spans 19 residues. The CDR3 loop reads CASSPRVTSGGLAKNIQYF. The CDR3, as DNA: TGTGCCAGCAGCCCTAGGGTGACTAGCGGAGGACTAGCCAAAAACATTCAGTACTTC.

On this clonotype: A clone one base away is much larger, so this may be a read error. V is TRBV5-1 and J is TRBJ2-7; no reliable D call. The germline CDR1 and CDR2 sequences are SGHRS and YFSETQ. V was shortened by 1 base and J by 7 bases, with 12 bases between the two germline ends. CDR3 size: 13 residues. For the CDR3, the DNA is TGCGCCAGCAGCTTGTCGTCGAACAATGAGCAGTACTTC. This codes for CASSLSSNNEQYF.

At least ten counts were recorded for this clonotype. The chain couples TRBV7-2 to TRBJ2-5, with D uncertain. The CDR3 runs to 11 residues. V lost 6 bases to trimming and J lost 5 bases, with 7 bases between them. Germline values: CDR1 SGHTA, CDR2 FQGNSA. The CDR3 DNA reads as TGTGCCAGCAGTTTTACCGAGACCCAGTACTTC. It specifies CASSFTETQYF.

This clonotype has a handful of counts. The rearrangement joins TRBV12-3 or TRBV12-4 to TRBJ2-5; no clear D gene. Trimming pared 4 bases from V and 5 bases from J, leaving 11 bases between. CDR3 length: 13 amino acids. The CDR3 bases are TGTGCCAGCAGTTCGGACCAAGGGGAGACCCAGTACTTC. Amino acid sequence: CASSSDQGETQYF.

The V call is TRBV2, the J call TRBJ2-1; the D is unclear. V was cut by 2 bases and J by 9 bases, with 11 bases left in between. The length of the CDR3 is 13 residues. CDR1 SNHLY and CDR2 FYNNEI come from the germline V gene. CDR3 loop: CASSERKVGEQFF. In DNA form, the CDR3 reads TGTGCCAGCAGTGAACGTAAAGTTGGTGAGCAGTTCTTC.

J is TRBJ2-1 and V is TRBV12-3 or TRBV12-4; D may be TRBD1 (6 bases). The CDR3 has 12 residues. V was shortened by 7 bases and J by 13 bases, with 17 bases between the two germline ends. For the CDR3, the DNA is TGTGCCAGCAACCGGGACATAGGGACCCAGTTCTTC. This sequence encodes CASNRDIGTQFF.

In this sample, this clonotype turned up a few times. The CDR3 loop reads CASSVKPSTYEQYF. DNA of the CDR3: TGTGCCAGCAGTGTAAAACCATCGACCTACGAGCAGTACTTC. The chain joins TRBV2 to TRBJ2-7; no firm D call. V lost 4 bases to trimming and J lost 2 bases, with 12 bases between them. Germline CDR1 reads SNHLY; CDR2 reads FYNNEI. The CDR3 is 14 residues long.

This clonotype was seen a handful of times. The V call is TRBV28, the J call TRBJ1-2; TRBD1 matches 7 bases. V lost 0 bases to trimming and J lost 4 bases; unmatched junction nucleotides: 2. Germline V gene data show CDR1 as MDHEN and CDR2 as SYDVKM. The CDR3 length is 14 residues. CDR3: CASSLWGQSYGYTF. The CDR3 DNA follows: TGTGCCAGCAGTTTATGGGGACAGTCCTATGGCTACACCTTC.